This T cell receptor (beta chain) was captured by sequencing in a study of T cells after yellow fever vaccination. Study results and caveats: Most primary-vaccination clones recurred post-booster (roughly 97% CD4, roughly 91% CD8).

TCRdb processed the 5' RACE reads anew with MiXCR; each CDR3 protein has one entry. Here the sample spans about 580,000 distinct CDR3 sequences, roughly 17% being singletons. This clonotype came up a few times. Its matching antigen is unknown. The source was PBMCs, collected 5 days after the first yellow fever vaccination. The sequence derives from a man between 18 and 35 years old who received the YFV17D yellow fever vaccine.

In nucleotides, the CDR3 is TGCGCCAGCAGCCACTTAGCGGGGGGGCCGGATGAGCAGTTCTTC. Its protein product is CASSHLAGGPDEQFF. This sequence joins TRBV5-1 and TRBJ2-1, with 11 bases lining up with TRBD2. The length of the CDR3 is 15 residues. Germline loops: CDR1 SGHRS, CDR2 YFSETQ. V lost 4 bases to trimming and J lost 8 bases; unmatched junction nucleotides: 8.